One and the same sample provided the 18 T cell receptor beta chains below, sequenced in a study of technical replicates of blood from a handful of donors. The repertoire was sequenced with immunoSEQ multiplex PCR; TCRdb's copy has only in-frame clones and lacks some. The sample has around 79,000 clones; 94% are singletons. The source material was T cells isolated from PBMCs. Receptors originate from a human donor in good health.

V gene TRBV4-1 combines with J gene TRBJ2-5; tentatively, D is TRBD2 (6 bases). Germline V lookup: CDR1 MGHRA, CDR2 YSYEKL. V lost 1 base, J lost 2 bases, and 17 bases lay in between. This CDR3 is 17 amino acids long. CDR3 sequence (DNA): TGCGCCAGCAGCCAAGGAGTCCTCGCGGCGGGACAAGAGACCCAGTACTTC. Translated: CASSQGVLAAGQETQYF.

V usage is TRBV9 and J usage is TRBJ1-2; D may be TRBD1 (6 bases). The V gene lost 4 bases and the J gene lost 8 bases, with 21 bases spanning the gap. CDR1 and CDR2 (germline): SGDLS, YYNGEE. There are 15 residues in the CDR3. CDR3 in amino acids: CASSSRPNTGSGYTF. The CDR3, as DNA: TGTGCCAGCAGCTCTCGACCGAATACAGGGAGCGGCTACACCTTC.

This chain uses TRBV11-3 with TRBJ1-4; D is ambiguous. From germline, CDR1 is SGHNT and CDR2 YENEEA. Trimming took 1 base from V and 6 from J, leaving 21 bases between them. The CDR3 contains 18 residues. CDR3 in amino acids: CASSLGRGAVPRDEKLFF. The CDR3 bases are TGTGCCAGCAGCTTAGGACGAGGTGCGGTCCCGAGGGATGAAAAACTGTTTTTT. The variable domain in full, with the rest retrieved from reference TRBV11-3 and TRBJ1-4, is EAGVVQSPRYKIIEKKQPVAFWCNPISGHNTLYWYLQNLGQGPELLIRYENEEAVDDSQLPKDRFSAERLKGVDSTLKIQPAELGDSAVYLCASSLGRGAVPRDEKLFFGSGTQLSVL.

This sequence joins TRBV5-6 and TRBJ2-1; maybe TRBD2 (7 bases). The CDR3 loop spans 16 amino acids. The germline CDR1 and CDR2 sequences are SGHDT and YYEEEE. The V gene lost 0 bases and the J gene lost 8 bases, with 18 bases spanning the gap. This CDR3 reads CASSLVRGAVFDEQFF. The DNA of the CDR3 is TGTGCCAGCAGCTTGGTACGGGGGGCGGTTTTCGATGAGCAGTTCTTC.

V gene TRBV10-2 combines with J gene TRBJ1-1, with D perhaps TRBD1 (5 bases). The CDR3 has 14 residues. In germline, CDR1 is WSHSY, CDR2 SAAADI. V was pared by 7 bases and J by 4 bases, with 16 bases between. The CDR3, as DNA: TGCGCCAGCATTAGGGGCAGAACCTCCACTGAAGCTTTCTTT. As protein: CASIRGRTSTEAFF.

This clone was found a few times. The genes are TRBV6-1 and TRBJ2-3, with a weak D call TRBD1 (6 bases). The germline gives CDR1 MNHNS, CDR2 SASEGT. V lost 4 bases, J lost 2 bases, and 13 bases lay in between. The length of the CDR3 is 15 residues. The CDR3 loop reads CASSGRTVFTDTQYF. CDR3 DNA sequence: TGTGCCAGCAGTGGCCGGACAGTCTTCACAGATACGCAGTATTTT.

The genes are TRBV27 and TRBJ2-3, with 7 bases matching TRBD1. In germline, CDR1 is MNHEY, CDR2 SMNVEV (reference sequence). Trimming took 6 bases from V and 0 from J; bases not matched to a gene: 6. The CDR3 sequence is 15 residues long. Here the CDR3 reads CASSPRGRSTDTQYF. The CDR3 region has the DNA TGTGCCAGCAGCCCTAGGGGGCGAAGCACAGATACGCAGTATTTT.

This clone showed up just once. This rearrangement joins TRBV4-1 to TRBJ1-2, with 7 nucleotides matching TRBD1. The CDR3 is 14 residues long. The V gene's germline CDR1 is MGHRA and CDR2 YSYEKL. J lost 6 bases, V lost 1 base, and 5 bases had no gene match. CDR3 nucleotide sequence: TGCGCCAGCAGCCAAGCCTTCACAGGGGATGGCTACACCTTC. It codes for CASSQAFTGDGYTF.

The DNA for the CDR3 is TGTGCCAGTAGTGGCGACAGGGGAACACTTAACTATGGCTACACCTTC. Its translation is CASSGDRGTLNYGYTF. The rearrangement uses TRBV19 and TRBJ1-2; TRBD1 matches at 8 bases. The germline gives CDR1 LNHDA, CDR2 SQIVND (reference sequence). The V and J ends lost 5 bases and 1 base, in that order; junction bases with no gene match: 9. The CDR3 runs to 16 residues.

J is TRBJ1-5 and V is TRBV6-5, with TRBD1 as a possible D gene (6 bases). This CDR3 is built from 14 residues. CDR1 MNHEY and CDR2 SVGAGI come from the germline V gene. The V gene lost 6 bases and the J gene lost 4 bases, with 13 bases spanning the gap. The CDR3 reads CASSSGASNQPQHF. The CDR3 DNA sequence: TGTGCCAGCAGCTCAGGGGCCAGTAATCAGCCCCAGCATTTT.

This chain links TRBV27 with TRBJ2-7; TRBD1 agrees at 10 bases. The CDR3 contains 14 residues. V was pared by 7 bases and J by 3 bases, with 6 bases of the junction left unmatched. Germline assignment: CDR1 MNHEY and CDR2 SMNVEV (reference sequence). CDR3 loop: CASTPGTGDYEQYF. Written as DNA, the CDR3 is TGTGCCAGCACTCCCGGGACAGGGGACTACGAGCAGTACTTC.

The chain has TRBV6-1 and TRBJ2-7, with TRBD1 identical over 10 bases. J lost 2 bases, V lost 3 bases, and 4 bases had no gene match. The CDR3 has 15 amino acids. Germline lookup yields CDR1 MNHNS and CDR2 SASEGT. The CDR3 DNA reads TGTGCCAGCAGTGATAGGACAGGGGGAACCTACGAGCAGTACTTC. Protein: CASSDRTGGTYEQYF.

This chain links TRBV7-9 with TRBJ1-2; 7 bases map to TRBD1. Unmatched junction bases numbered 0, after V lost 0 bases and J lost 8 bases. This CDR3 spans 12 amino acids. Germline CDR1 reads SEHNR; CDR2 reads FQNEAQ (reference sequence). The CDR3 DNA sequence: TGTGCCAGCAGCTTAGCGGACAGGGGCTACACCTTC. Translation: CASSLADRGYTF. The full variable domain, with the rest looked up from reference TRBV7-9 and TRBJ1-2, is DTGVSQNPRHKITKRGQNVTFRCDPISEHNRLYWYRQTLGQGPEFLTYFQNEAQLEKSRLLSDRFSAERPKGSFSTLEIQRTEQGDSAMYLCASSLADRGYTFGSGTRLTVV.

The genes are TRBV27 and TRBJ2-7, with TRBD1 as a possible D gene (7 bases). The CDR3 consists of 13 residues. Germline V gene data show CDR1 as MNHEY and CDR2 as SMNVEV (reference sequence). V was clipped by 5 bases and J by 7 bases, with 15 bases between them. The DNA for the CDR3 is TGTGCCAGCAGTGGTCAGGGGGGCCAAGAGCAGTACTTC. It yields the protein CASSGQGGQEQYF.

The rearrangement joins TRBV11-2 to TRBJ2-3; TRBD2 matches 8 bases. The V gene end was trimmed by 7 bases and the J gene end by 0 bases; junction bases not matched to a gene: 15. This CDR3 comprises 18 residues. Per germline, CDR1 SGHAT and CDR2 FQNNGV. The chain's CDR3 is CASTAGVAGTSSTDTQYF. The CDR3 nucleotides read TGTGCCAGCACCGCGGGGGTAGCGGGGACTTCTAGCACAGATACGCAGTATTTT.

CDR3: CASRRGRVGNTIYF. The CDR3 DNA reads as TGTGCCAGCAGGAGGGGGCGCGTAGGAAACACCATATATTTT. The chain combines TRBV7-8 with TRBJ1-3, with 7 bases identical to TRBD1. Per germline, CDR1 SGHVS and CDR2 FQNEAQ. The CDR3 runs to 14 residues. With 6 bases clipped from V and 4 bases from J, the junction kept 6 bases outside the gene matches.

This clone was observed once. The chain employs TRBV10-1 and TRBJ2-3; D is perhaps TRBD1 (5 bases). The CDR3 has 14 residues. The germline gives CDR1 WNHNN, CDR2 SYGVQD (reference sequence). Trimming pared 2 bases from V and 1 base from J, leaving 7 bases between. CDR3 in amino acids: CASSEVRGTDTQYF. CDR3 nucleotide sequence: TGCGCCAGCAGTGAGGTCAGGGGCACAGATACGCAGTATTTT.

The chain is built from TRBV10-3 and TRBJ2-3, with 7 bases aligning to TRBD2. Trimming removed 7 bases from V and 4 bases from J; junction bases left unmatched: 5. From germline, CDR1 is ENHRY and CDR2 SYGVKD. The CDR3 extends over 13 amino acids. The CDR3 spells CAITPGGPDTQYF. The CDR3 DNA reads as TGTGCCATCACGCCGGGGGGTCCAGATACGCAGTATTTT.